The 28 T cell receptor beta chains given below trace back to one sample, sequenced in a study of cytomegalovirus exposure and HLA in healthy donors (dated by TCRdb to 2017 to 2019). Library preparation employed the immunoSEQ multiplex PCR assay. Entries here come from immuneACCESS through TCRdb and include only in-frame sequences with V and J called. Some clones fail to appear in such tables; in the studies checked, an unresolved V gene covers under half of the shortfall, and the cause of the remainder is unknown. The sample records over 200,000 clones, around 88% of which are singletons. The ten largest account for 2.9% of the sample. Sequenced input: PBMCs. The origin of the receptors is a woman under 30 in good health and CMV-seronegative.

The V call is TRBV27, the J call TRBJ2-5; no definite D call. The J call may be in error: the DNA end matches TRBJ2-7 better. Germline CDR1 and CDR2: MNHEY and SMNVEV (reference sequence). The CDR3 is 13 amino acids. The CDR3 DNA is TGTGCCAGCAGTCCCGAGATAAGCTACGAGCAGTACTTC. Its protein product is CASSPEISYEQYF.

Only one count was recorded for this clone. This chain connects TRBV2 to TRBJ1-1; 8 bases match TRBD1. Germline V CDR1 and CDR2: SNHLY, FYNNEI. With 10 bases clipped from V and 4 bases from J, the junction kept 5 bases outside the gene matches. The CDR3 loop spans 12 amino acids. CDR3 loop: CATRGQGTEAFF. CDR3 nucleotide sequence: TGTGCCACCAGGGGGCAGGGCACTGAAGCTTTCTTT.

The J gene is TRBJ1-2, the V gene TRBV6-5, with a possible D match to TRBD1 (5 bases). V was cut by 6 bases and J by 13 bases, with 15 bases left in between. This CDR3 is 11 amino acids long. Per the germline V gene, CDR1 is MNHEY and CDR2 is SVGAGI. CDR3 DNA sequence: TGTGCCAGCAGCAACGCCAGGGCTTGCACCTTC. It translates to CASSNARACTF.

The chain carries TRBV7-8 and TRBJ2-7; 9 nucleotides agree with TRBD2. Trimming took 2 bases from V and 4 from J; bases not matched to a gene: 18. The germline V gene has CDR1 SGHVS and CDR2 FQNEAQ. The CDR3 contains 19 residues. CDR3 sequence (DNA): TGTGCCAGCAGCTTAATTTCGGGTTGGCTAGCGGGATTCACTTACGAGCAGTACTTC. Residues: CASSLISGWLAGFTYEQYF.

The chain uses TRBV7-9 and TRBJ1-1; a weak D match, TRBD1 (5 bases). The CDR3 loop spans 16 amino acids. Germline V gene sequence: CDR1 SEHNR, CDR2 FQNEAQ (reference sequence). Trimming cost V 1 base and J 1 base, with 13 bases left between them. The CDR3 DNA reads TGTGCCAGCAGCTTAGGGAACCCAGGGAAGAACACTGAAGCTTTCTTT. Its translation: CASSLGNPGKNTEAFF.

This clone appeared a few times. This chain links TRBV2 with TRBJ2-7; perhaps TRBD2 as D (5 bases). Germline values: CDR1 SNHLY, CDR2 FYNNEI. With 8 bases removed from V and 5 bases from J, the gap between germline ends came to 10 bases. The CDR3 sequence is 11 residues long. The CDR3 DNA reads TGTGCCAGCTCTAGCCGGGACGAGCAGTACTTC. Protein product: CASSSRDEQYF.

The V gene is TRBV27, the J gene TRBJ2-5; 12 nucleotides agree with TRBD1. V was clipped by 2 bases and J by 6 bases; unmatched bases: 10. Germline CDR1 reads MNHEY; CDR2 reads SMNVEV (reference sequence). The CDR3 loop spans 17 amino acids. The CDR3 nucleotides read TGTGCCAGCAGTTTAATTTCAGGGACAGGGGGCGCAAAGACCCAGTACTTC. Translation: CASSLISGTGGAKTQYF.

The rearrangement joins TRBV29-1 to TRBJ2-7; 10 bases match TRBD1. With 4 bases clipped from V and 3 bases from J, the junction kept 9 bases outside the gene matches. The CDR3 runs to 15 residues. CDR1 SQVTM and CDR2 ANQGSEA come from the germline V gene. CDR3 loop: CSVGILGTGDYEQYF. The CDR3 DNA is TGCAGCGTTGGAATCCTCGGGACAGGGGACTACGAGCAGTACTTC.

The chain recombines TRBV19 with TRBJ1-2; possible D gene TRBD1, 5 bases. Trimming left V 1 base short and J 4 bases short, with 7 bases between. CDR3 length: 13 amino acids. The germline V gene has CDR1 LNHDA and CDR2 SQIVND (reference sequence). CDR3 nucleotides: TGTGCCAGTAGTATAGGGGGCACCTATGGCTACACCTTC. Amino acids: CASSIGGTYGYTF. The full variable domain, rest sourced from reference TRBV19 and TRBJ1-2, is DGGITQSPKYLFRKEGQNVTLSCEQNLNHDAMYWYRQDPGQGLRLIYYSQIVNDFQKGDIAEGYSVSREKKESFPLTVTSAQKNPTAFYLCASSIGGTYGYTFGSGTRLTVV.

A single count supports this clone. The chain links TRBV19 to TRBJ2-7, with a possible D match to TRBD2 (5 bases). Germline lookup yields CDR1 LNHDA and CDR2 SQIVND (reference sequence). This CDR3 is 14 amino acids long. Trimming removed 11 bases at V and 0 bases at J, with 17 bases between. The CDR3 nucleotides are TGTGCCGGTCGGCGGGCGAGCATCTCCTACGAGCAGTACTTC. Translated: CAGRRASISYEQYF.

This chain joins TRBV7-2 and TRBJ1-1; 7 bases map to TRBD1. Trimming removed 6 bases from V and 5 bases from J; junction bases left unmatched: 15. The germline CDR1 and CDR2 sequences are SGHTA and FQGNSA. This CDR3 has 16 amino acids. The CDR3 DNA is TGTGCCAGCAGTTATATCATCGACAGGGTGGAGACTGAAGCTTTCTTT. This translates into CASSYIIDRVETEAFF.

The chain uses TRBV16 and TRBJ2-7; 8 bases are a match to TRBD2. CDR1 is KGHSY, CDR2 FQNENV, per germline. This CDR3 has 15 amino acids. After removal of 0 bases from V and 3 bases from J, the junction contained 4 bases not matched to a gene. The CDR3 DNA follows: TGTGCCAGCAGCCAATCGGCCAGCGGGAGCTACGAGCAGTACTTC. It specifies CASSQSASGSYEQYF.

This sequence joins TRBV2 and TRBJ1-2; tentatively, D is TRBD1 (6 bases). Trimming shortened V by 4 bases and J by 4 bases, and 10 bases separated the two germline ends. The CDR3 contains 13 residues. Germline V lookup: CDR1 SNHLY, CDR2 FYNNEI. The CDR3 region is CASSVDRSYGYTF. The CDR3 bases are TGTGCCAGCAGTGTTGACAGGAGCTATGGCTACACCTTC.

On this clone: Other nucleotide sequences in the sample specify the same CDR3. The chain couples TRBV9 to TRBJ2-1, with 7 bases matching TRBD2. J gave up 0 bases and V 2 bases, and 2 bases lay outside the gene matches. The germline V gene has CDR1 SGDLS and CDR2 YYNGEE. This CDR3 spans 15 amino acids. The CDR3, as DNA: TGTGCCAGCAGCGTGGGCGGGGGCTCCTACAATGAGCAGTTCTTC. Translation gives CASSVGGGSYNEQFF.

V usage is TRBV20-1 and J usage is TRBJ2-7; 7 bases are a match to TRBD2. This CDR3 region has 11 residues. V was pared by 3 bases and J by 6 bases, with 2 bases of the junction left unmatched. Per the germline V gene, CDR1 is DFQATT and CDR2 is SNEGSKA (reference sequence). CDR3 residues: CSASGTIEQYF. CDR3 DNA: TGCAGTGCTAGCGGGACTATCGAGCAGTACTTC.

DNA of the CDR3: TGTGCCAGCAGCTTCGGACTGAGCGAGCAGTACTTC. Protein: CASSFGLSEQYF. V gene TRBV7-9 combines with J gene TRBJ2-7, with D possibly matching TRBD2 (5 bases). The CDR3 covers 12 residues. The germline V gene encodes CDR1 SEHNR and CDR2 FQNEAQ (reference sequence). With 3 bases removed from V and 6 bases from J, the gap between germline ends came to 9 bases.

The chain uses TRBV4-1 and TRBJ1-3, with a possible D match to TRBD1 (6 bases). The CDR3 length is 15 residues. Germline CDR1 MGHRA, CDR2 YSYEKL. Trimming stripped 1 base from V and 5 bases from J, with 12 bases between. Here the CDR3 reads CASSQGLQGRNTIYF. CDR3 sequence (DNA): TGCGCCAGCAGCCAAGGCCTACAGGGACGAAACACCATATATTTT.

This clone was found once. The chain uses TRBV7-2 and TRBJ2-1; no definite D call. This CDR3 is built from 13 residues. Trimming shortened V by 0 bases and J by 6 bases, and 6 bases separated the two germline ends. CDR1 and CDR2 (germline): SGHTA, FQGNSA. The CDR3 nucleotides are TGTGCCAGCAGCTTAGCCAGGCGCAATGAGCAGTTCTTC. It encodes CASSLARRNEQFF.

The chain combines TRBV19 with TRBJ2-3, with D unclear. This CDR3 comprises 14 residues. V lost 4 bases to trimming and J lost 2 bases, with 10 bases between them. Germline V gene sequence: CDR1 LNHDA, CDR2 SQIVND (reference sequence). The CDR3, as DNA: TGTGCCAGTAGTAGTCCCCATTCCACAGATACGCAGTATTTT. Translating it yields CASSSPHSTDTQYF.

This chain links TRBV27 with TRBJ2-7; 12 nucleotides agree with TRBD2. The CDR3 spans 14 residues. Losses at the gene ends were 6 bases for V and 2 bases for J; bases not matched to a gene: 2. Germline V gives CDR1 MNHEY, CDR2 SMNVEV (reference sequence). This CDR3 is CASRASGRAYEQYF. The CDR3 DNA sequence: TGTGCCAGCAGAGCTAGCGGGAGGGCCTACGAGCAGTACTTC.

The chain recombines TRBV5-1 with TRBJ1-1; 9 nucleotides align to TRBD1. With V trimmed by 0 bases and J by 1 base, 4 bases remained unmatched. Germline CDR1 and CDR2: SGHRS and YFSETQ. The CDR3 contains 16 residues. The CDR3 reads CASSLGDRVANTEAFF. The CDR3 DNA reads TGCGCCAGCAGCTTGGGGGACAGGGTAGCGAACACTGAAGCTTTCTTT.

The chain carries TRBV19 and TRBJ2-2, with 8 positions matching TRBD1. Germline-derived CDR1 and CDR2 are LNHDA and SQIVND (reference sequence). The trim removed 5 bases at V and 4 bases at J, leaving 6 bases unmatched. There are 15 residues in the CDR3. The CDR3 reads CASSPGDRTTGELFF. Written as DNA, the CDR3 is TGTGCCAGTAGTCCGGGGGACAGGACCACCGGGGAGCTGTTTTTT.

Note on this clone: The same CDR3 arises from other DNA sequences in this sample as well. V usage is TRBV19 and J usage is TRBJ2-7, with a tentative D call TRBD1 (5 bases). There are 13 residues in the CDR3. The germline CDR1 and CDR2 sequences are LNHDA and SQIVND (reference sequence). V was shortened by 3 bases and J by 2 bases, with 8 bases between the two germline ends. Written as DNA, the CDR3 is TGTGCCAGTAGTATCCAGGGAACCTACGAGCAGTACTTC. This gives the protein CASSIQGTYEQYF.

The chain carries TRBV29-1 and TRBJ2-1; 7 positions agree with TRBD1. This CDR3 spans 14 amino acids. The germline CDR1 and CDR2 sequences are SQVTM and ANQGSEA. V shed 8 bases, J shed 4 bases, and the junction held 11 bases outside the gene matches. CDR3 DNA sequence: TGCAGCTCCGAAGGGACAGAATTATACAATGAGCAGTTCTTC. Its translation is CSSEGTELYNEQFF.

The chain links TRBV7-6 to TRBJ2-1; 8 positions match TRBD1. The trim removed 4 bases at V and 6 bases at J, leaving 8 bases unmatched. This CDR3 has 15 amino acids. Looked up from germline, CDR1 is SGHVS and CDR2 is FNYEAQ. CDR3 region: CASSSRTGLSNEQFF. In DNA form, the CDR3 reads TGTGCCAGCAGCTCTCGGACAGGGTTAAGCAATGAGCAGTTCTTC.

The rearrangement uses TRBV11-2 and TRBJ2-7; unclear D gene. The germline V and J ends were trimmed by 3 bases and 2 bases, with 17 bases remaining between them. Germline CDR1 reads SGHAT; CDR2 reads FQNNGV. The CDR3 runs to 16 residues. The chain's CDR3 is CASSFSQSLVPYEQYF. As DNA, the CDR3 is TGTGCCAGCAGCTTCAGTCAATCCCTCGTCCCCTACGAGCAGTACTTC.

The gene calls are TRBV27 and TRBJ2-7; 8 bases align to TRBD1. V was pared by 5 bases and J by 6 bases, with 12 bases of the junction left unmatched. Germline V gene sequence: CDR1 MNHEY, CDR2 SMNVEV (reference sequence). This CDR3 has 15 residues. DNA of the CDR3: TGTGCCAGCAGTATCGGACAGGGTCCCTATACCGAGCAGTACTTC. This gives the protein CASSIGQGPYTEQYF.

The rearrangement joins TRBV11-2 to TRBJ1-1; 7 bases map to TRBD1. Trimming cost V 0 bases and J 4 bases; bases outside gene matches: 8. The CDR3 consists of 16 residues. Per the germline V gene, CDR1 is SGHAT and CDR2 is FQNNGV. CDR3 DNA: TGTGCCAGCAGCTTAGAGGGCATTCCAGGGGGCACTGAAGCTTTCTTT. Its protein product is CASSLEGIPGGTEAFF.